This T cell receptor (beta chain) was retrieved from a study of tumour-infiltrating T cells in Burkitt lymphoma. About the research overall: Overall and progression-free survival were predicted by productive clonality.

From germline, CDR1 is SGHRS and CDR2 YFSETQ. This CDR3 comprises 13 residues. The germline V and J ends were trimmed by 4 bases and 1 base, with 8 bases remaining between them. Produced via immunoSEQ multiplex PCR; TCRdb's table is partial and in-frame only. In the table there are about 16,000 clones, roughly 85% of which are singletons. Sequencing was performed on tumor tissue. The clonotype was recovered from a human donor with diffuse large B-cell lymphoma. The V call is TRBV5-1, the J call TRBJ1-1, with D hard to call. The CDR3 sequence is CASSPDGNTEAFF. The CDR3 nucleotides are TGCGCCAGCAGCCCAGACGGGAACACTGAAGCTTTCTTT.